This TCR beta chain was identified during a study of cytomegalovirus exposure and HLA in healthy donors. Study-wide background: The same platform as the roughly 630 first-cohort repertoires was used for the roughly 130 validation repertoires, a later analysis reported. Findings and caveats of the study: One later analysis, an examination of the 120 validation repertoires, found that first-cohort TCR clusters tended to co-occur in them. Many donors carried some public TCRs, although rarity characterized most TCR sequences.

Sequencing was performed with immunoSEQ multiplex PCR; in TCRdb, only in-frame clones are kept and a portion is missing. The repertoire has 240,000 or so clones, more than 75% of them found once; the top ten carry 1% to 1.5%. Of note for this clone: Its antigen remains unknown.

Germline V gene sequence: CDR1 WNHNN, CDR2 SYGVQD (reference sequence). This CDR3 has 14 residues. Trimming cost V 6 bases and J 1 base, with 12 bases left between them. From the 120-subject validation cohort, which was separate from the approximately 700-subject first cohort, the donors were drawn. The specimen was PBMCs. This rearrangement joins TRBV10-1 to TRBJ1-1, with a tentative D call TRBD1 (6 bases). The TCR originated in a woman in her twenties or thirties in good health and CMV-seropositive. CDR3 in amino acids: CASSQGLGNTEAFF. The CDR3 nucleotides read TGCGCCAGCAGCCAGGGGCTCGGGAACACTGAAGCTTTCTTT.